This is a list of T cell receptor beta chains from one sample in a study of blood T cell repertoires in COVID-19. The method was immunoSEQ multiplex PCR; TCRdb's version includes in-frame clones alone and lacks a portion of them. Of some 340,000 clones listed, around 83% are singletons. Sequenced material: peripheral blood. These receptors were obtained from a man aged 25 to 40 with active or convalescent COVID-19. CDR3s include the opening cysteine and the closing phenylalanine or tryptophan. The D gene is left open where the match is weak. Size is stated for part of the rows, as once, few or many counts, or as a class when the clone is expanded.

j_call v_call clone_size d_call cdr3_nt cdr3_aa
TRBJ2-2 TRBV5-4 NA NA TGTGCCAGCAGCGCTGGGGACACGGGTGGCACCGGGGAGCTGTTTTTT CASSAGDTGGTGELFF
TRBJ2-1 TRBV25-1 NA TRBD2 TGTGCCAGCAGTGGAAGGCTAGCGGGATACTACAATGAGCAGTTCTTC CASSGRLAGYYNEQFF
TRBJ2-2 TRBV7-3 NA NA TGTGCCAGCAGCTTACTAGCTGCCGGGGAGCTGTTTTTT CASSLLAAGELFF
TRBJ1-2 TRBV6-6 NA TRBD1 TGTGCCAGCAAAATCCGCCGGGACAGAGACTATGGCTACACCTTC CASKIRRDRDYGYTF
TRBJ1-4 TRBV7-8 NA NA TGTGCCAGCAGCCCATTCCGGGACGCACGGGAGGAAAAACTGTTTTTT CASSPFRDAREEKLFF
TRBJ1-3 TRBV11-3 NA NA TGTGCCAGCAGCTTAACCCATGACAGGGGAAACACCATATATTTT CASSLTHDRGNTIYF
TRBJ1-5 TRBV4-3 NA NA TGCGCCAGCAGCCAAGATATGGGCGCCGGCAATCAGCCCCAGCATTTT CASSQDMGAGNQPQHF
TRBJ1-1 TRBV7-2 NA NA TGTGCCAGCAGCTTAGGCCCCTCAGGGATCCAAGCTTTCTTT CASSLGPSGIQAFF
TRBJ1-4 TRBV19 NA NA TGTGCCAGTAGTCCCAGGGTTGGGGAAAAACTGTTTTTT CASSPRVGEKLFF
TRBJ1-2 TRBV2 NA TRBD1 TGTGCCAGCAGTGAAAGGGCAGGGGGGAAGGATGGCTACACCTTC CASSERAGGKDGYTF
TRBJ1-1 TRBV18 NA NA TGTGCCAGCTCACCAGCGGGGGGCACTGAAGCTTTCTTT CASSPAGGTEAFF
TRBJ2-1 TRBV6-5 once NA TGTGCCAGCAGTTATGGCCAGGGGCTATACAATGAGCAGTTCTTC CASSYGQGLYNEQFF
TRBJ1-2 TRBV5-1 few NA TGCGCCAGCAGCTTTGAAGGGGGAAGCTATGGCTACACCTTC CASSFEGGSYGYTF
TRBJ2-5 TRBV28 once TRBD2 TGTGCCAGCAGTCGTGCTAGCGGCCCTCGCGGGACCCAGTACTTC CASSRASGPRGTQYF
TRBJ1-1 TRBV7-2 once NA TGTGCCAGCAGCCCTCTTTTTACCGGGGGAGGAGCTTTCTTT CASSPLFTGGGAFF
TRBJ2-6 TRBV19 once NA TGTGCCAGTCAACAGTACCTCAGCTCTGGGGCCAACGTCCTGACTTTC CASQQYLSSGANVLTF
TRBJ1-1 TRBV5-6 NA NA TGTGCCAGCTCCACAGGGAACACTGAAGCTTTCTTT CASSTGNTEAFF
TRBJ2-2 TRBV11-3 once NA TGTGCCAGCAGCTTAGTGCTAACCGGGGAGCTGTTTTTT CASSLVLTGELFF